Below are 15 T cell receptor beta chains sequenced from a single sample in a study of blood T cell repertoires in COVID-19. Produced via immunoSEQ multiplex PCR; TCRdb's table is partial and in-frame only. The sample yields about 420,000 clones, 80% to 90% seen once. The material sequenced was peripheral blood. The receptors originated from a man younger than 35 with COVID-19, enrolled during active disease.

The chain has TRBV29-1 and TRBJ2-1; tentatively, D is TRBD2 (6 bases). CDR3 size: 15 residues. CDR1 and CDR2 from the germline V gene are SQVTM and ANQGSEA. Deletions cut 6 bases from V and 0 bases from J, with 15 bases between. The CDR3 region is CSVEGLSSSYNEQFF. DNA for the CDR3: TGCAGCGTAGAGGGACTTTCGAGCTCCTACAATGAGCAGTTCTTC.

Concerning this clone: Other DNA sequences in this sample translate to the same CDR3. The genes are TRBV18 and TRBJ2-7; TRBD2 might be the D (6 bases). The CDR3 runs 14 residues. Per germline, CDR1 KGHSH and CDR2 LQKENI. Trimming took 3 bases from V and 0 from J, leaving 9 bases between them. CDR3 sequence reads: CASSPSGSSYEQYF. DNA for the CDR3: TGTGCCAGCTCACCTAGCGGAAGCTCCTACGAGCAGTACTTC.

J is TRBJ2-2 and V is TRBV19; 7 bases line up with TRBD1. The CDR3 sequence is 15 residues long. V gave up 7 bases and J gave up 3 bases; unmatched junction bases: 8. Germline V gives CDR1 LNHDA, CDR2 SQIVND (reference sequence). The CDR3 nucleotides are TGTGCCAGTATAGCCGACAGGGTGGACACCGGGGAGCTGTTTTTT. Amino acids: CASIADRVDTGELFF. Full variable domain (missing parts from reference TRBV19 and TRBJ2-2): DGGITQSPKYLFRKEGQNVTLSCEQNLNHDAMYWYRQDPGQGLRLIYYSQIVNDFQKGDIAEGYSVSREKKESFPLTVTSAQKNPTAFYLCASIADRVDTGELFFGEGSRLTVL.

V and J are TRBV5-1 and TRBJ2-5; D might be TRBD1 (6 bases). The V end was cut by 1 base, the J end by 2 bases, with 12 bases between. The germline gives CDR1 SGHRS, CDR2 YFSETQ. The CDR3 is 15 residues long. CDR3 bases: TGCGCCAGCAGCTTGAAGGGACACACTCAAGAGACCCAGTACTTC. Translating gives CASSLKGHTQETQYF.

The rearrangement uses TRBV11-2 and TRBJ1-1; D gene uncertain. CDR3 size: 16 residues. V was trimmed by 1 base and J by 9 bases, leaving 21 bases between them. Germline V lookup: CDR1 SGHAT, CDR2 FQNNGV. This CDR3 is CASSLGLRGPSGKAFF. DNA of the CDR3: TGTGCCAGCAGCTTAGGGTTAAGAGGACCGTCGGGAAAAGCTTTCTTT.

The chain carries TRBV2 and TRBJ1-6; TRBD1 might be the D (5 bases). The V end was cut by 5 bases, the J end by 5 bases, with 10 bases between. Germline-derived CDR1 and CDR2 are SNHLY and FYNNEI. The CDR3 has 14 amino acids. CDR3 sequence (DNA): TGTGCCAGCAGTAGACAGTCTCATAATTCACCCCTCCACTTT. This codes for CASSRQSHNSPLHF.

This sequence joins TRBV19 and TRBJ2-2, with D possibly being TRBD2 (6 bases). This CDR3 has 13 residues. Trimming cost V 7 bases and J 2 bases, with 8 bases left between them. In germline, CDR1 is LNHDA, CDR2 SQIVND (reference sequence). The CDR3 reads CASTGENTGELFF. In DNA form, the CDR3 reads TGTGCCAGTACGGGGGAAAACACCGGGGAGCTGTTTTTT.

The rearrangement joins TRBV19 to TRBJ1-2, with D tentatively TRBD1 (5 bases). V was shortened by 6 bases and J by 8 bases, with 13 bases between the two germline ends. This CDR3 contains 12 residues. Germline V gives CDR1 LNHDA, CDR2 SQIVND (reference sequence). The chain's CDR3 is CASSRTGVGYTF. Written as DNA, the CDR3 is TGTGCCAGTAGCCGCACGGGGGTAGGCTACACCTTC.

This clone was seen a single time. The chain's CDR3 is CASSIVPLRGEQYF. The DNA for the CDR3 is TGTGCCAGTAGTATAGTCCCCCTCAGGGGCGAGCAGTACTTC. The chain combines TRBV19 with TRBJ2-7, with a possible D match to TRBD1 (6 bases). There are 14 residues in the CDR3. Trimming removed 1 base from V and 6 bases from J, with 13 bases in between. Germline CDR1 reads LNHDA; CDR2 reads SQIVND (reference sequence).

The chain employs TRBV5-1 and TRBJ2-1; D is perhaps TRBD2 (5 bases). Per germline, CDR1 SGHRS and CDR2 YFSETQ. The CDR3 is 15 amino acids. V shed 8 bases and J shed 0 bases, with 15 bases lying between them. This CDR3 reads CASTKTRDSYNEQFF. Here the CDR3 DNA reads TGCGCCAGTACCAAAACTCGGGACTCCTACAATGAGCAGTTCTTC. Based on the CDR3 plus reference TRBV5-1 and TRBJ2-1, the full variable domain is KAGVTQTPRYLIKTRGQQVTLSCSPISGHRSVSWYQQTPGQGLQFLFEYFSETQRNKGNFPGRFSGRQFSNSRSEMNVSTLELGDSALYLCASTKTRDSYNEQFFGPGTRLTVL.

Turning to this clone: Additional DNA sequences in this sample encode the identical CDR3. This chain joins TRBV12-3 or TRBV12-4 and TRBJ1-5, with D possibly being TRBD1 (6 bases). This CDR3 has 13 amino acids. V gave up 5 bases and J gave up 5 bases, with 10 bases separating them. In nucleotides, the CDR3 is TGTGCCAGCAGTCTACAGGGTTATCAGCCCCAGCATTTT. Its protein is CASSLQGYQPQHF.

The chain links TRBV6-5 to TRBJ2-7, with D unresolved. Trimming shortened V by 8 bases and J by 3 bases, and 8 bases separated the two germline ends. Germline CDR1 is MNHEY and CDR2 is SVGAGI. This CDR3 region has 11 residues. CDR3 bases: TGTGCCAGCTTCAGGCACTACGAGCAGTACTTC. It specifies CASFRHYEQYF.

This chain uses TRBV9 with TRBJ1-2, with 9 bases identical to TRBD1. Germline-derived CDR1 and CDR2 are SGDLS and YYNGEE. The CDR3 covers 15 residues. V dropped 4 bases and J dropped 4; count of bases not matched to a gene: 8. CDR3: CASSPRTGASYGYTF. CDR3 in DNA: TGTGCCAGCAGCCCTCGGACAGGGGCCAGCTATGGCTACACCTTC.

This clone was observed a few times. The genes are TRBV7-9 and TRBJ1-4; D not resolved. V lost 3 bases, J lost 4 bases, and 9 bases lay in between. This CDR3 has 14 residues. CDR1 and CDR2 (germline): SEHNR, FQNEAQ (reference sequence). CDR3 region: CASSFTSGNEKLFF. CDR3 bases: TGTGCCAGCAGCTTCACTAGCGGTAATGAAAAACTGTTTTTT.

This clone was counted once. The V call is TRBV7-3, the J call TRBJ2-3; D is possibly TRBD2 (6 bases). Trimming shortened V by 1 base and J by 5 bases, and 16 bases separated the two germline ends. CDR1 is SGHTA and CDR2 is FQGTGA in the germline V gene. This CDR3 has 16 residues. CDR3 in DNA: TGTGCCAGCAGCTTAATGTCGGGAGCGGGCGGAGATACGCAGTATTTT. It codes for CASSLMSGAGGDTQYF.